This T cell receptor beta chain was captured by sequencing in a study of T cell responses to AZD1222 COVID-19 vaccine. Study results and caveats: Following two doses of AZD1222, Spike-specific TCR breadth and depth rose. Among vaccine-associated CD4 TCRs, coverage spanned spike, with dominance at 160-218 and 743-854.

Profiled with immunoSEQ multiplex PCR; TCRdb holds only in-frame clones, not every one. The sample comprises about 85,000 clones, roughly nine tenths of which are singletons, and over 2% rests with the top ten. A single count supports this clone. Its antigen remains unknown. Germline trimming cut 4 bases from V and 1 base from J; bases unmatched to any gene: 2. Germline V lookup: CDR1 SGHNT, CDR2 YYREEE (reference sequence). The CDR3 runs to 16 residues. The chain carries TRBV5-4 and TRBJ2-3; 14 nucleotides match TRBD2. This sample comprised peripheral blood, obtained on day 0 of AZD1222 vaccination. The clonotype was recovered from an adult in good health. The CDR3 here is CASSQGLAGGTDTQYF. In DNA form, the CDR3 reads TGTGCCAGCAGCCAGGGACTAGCGGGGGGCACAGATACGCAGTATTTT.